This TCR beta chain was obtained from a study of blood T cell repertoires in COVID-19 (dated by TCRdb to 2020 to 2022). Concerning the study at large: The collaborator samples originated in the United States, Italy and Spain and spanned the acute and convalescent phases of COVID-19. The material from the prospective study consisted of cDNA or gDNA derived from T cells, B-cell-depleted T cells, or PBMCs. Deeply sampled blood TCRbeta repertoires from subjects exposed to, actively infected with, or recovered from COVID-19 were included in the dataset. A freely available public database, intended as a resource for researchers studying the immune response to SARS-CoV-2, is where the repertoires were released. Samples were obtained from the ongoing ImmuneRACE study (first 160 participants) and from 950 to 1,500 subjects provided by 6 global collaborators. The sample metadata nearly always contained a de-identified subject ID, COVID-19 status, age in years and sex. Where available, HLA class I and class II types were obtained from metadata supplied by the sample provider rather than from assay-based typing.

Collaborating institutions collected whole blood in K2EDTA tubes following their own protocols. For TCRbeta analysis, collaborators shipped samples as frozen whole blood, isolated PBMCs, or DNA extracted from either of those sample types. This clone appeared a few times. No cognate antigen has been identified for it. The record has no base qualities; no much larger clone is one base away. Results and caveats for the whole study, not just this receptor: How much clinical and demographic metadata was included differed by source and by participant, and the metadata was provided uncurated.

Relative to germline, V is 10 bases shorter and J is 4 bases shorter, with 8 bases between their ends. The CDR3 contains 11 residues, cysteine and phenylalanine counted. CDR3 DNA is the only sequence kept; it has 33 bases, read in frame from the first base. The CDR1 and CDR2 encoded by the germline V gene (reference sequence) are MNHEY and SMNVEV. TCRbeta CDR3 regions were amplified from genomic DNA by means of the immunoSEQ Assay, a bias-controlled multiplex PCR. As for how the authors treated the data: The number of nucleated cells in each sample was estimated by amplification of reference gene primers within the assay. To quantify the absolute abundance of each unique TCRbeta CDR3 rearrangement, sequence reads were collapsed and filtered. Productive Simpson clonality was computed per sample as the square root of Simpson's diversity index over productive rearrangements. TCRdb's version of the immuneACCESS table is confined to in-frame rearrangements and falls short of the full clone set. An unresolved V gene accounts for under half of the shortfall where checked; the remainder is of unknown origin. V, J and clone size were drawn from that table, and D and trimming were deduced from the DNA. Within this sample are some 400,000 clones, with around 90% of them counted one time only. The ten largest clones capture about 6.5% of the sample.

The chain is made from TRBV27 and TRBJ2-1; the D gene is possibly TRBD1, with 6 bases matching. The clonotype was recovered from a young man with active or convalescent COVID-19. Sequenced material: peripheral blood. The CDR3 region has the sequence CATGQYNEQFF. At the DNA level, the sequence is TGTGCCACGGGACAATACAATGAGCAGTTCTTC.